This T cell receptor (beta chain) is drawn from a study of siplizumab effects on memory and regulatory T cells. Germline assignment: CDR1 KGHSH and CDR2 LQKENI. V shed 0 bases and J shed 1 base, with 13 bases lying between them. CDR3 size: 17 residues. To note about this clone: No antigen is known for it.

Assays were performed on about 97,000 TCR templates per sample. The data were produced by immunoSEQ multiplex PCR, yet TCRdb's version contains in-frame clones alone and is incomplete. This table holds more than 75,000 clones, roughly 96% found once. General study points: With siplizumab, mappable alloreactive CD4+ clones averaged 68.8% Treg-derived, versus more than 25% in controls. Memory T cells appeared less diverse than naive cells, which seemed to contribute substantially to alloresponse.

Across three donor pairs, the naive, memory, effector memory and TEMRA subsets were sequenced without stimulation. Material: naive CD4+ T cells sorted from blood. The chain links TRBV18 to TRBJ2-1, with D tentatively TRBD2 (6 bases). This sequence was found in a human donor in good health. The CDR3 region is CASSPPGRQISYNEQFF. In nucleotides, the CDR3 is TGTGCCAGCTCACCACCCGGGAGACAGATATCCTACAATGAGCAGTTCTTC. Supplemented by reference TRBV18 and TRBJ2-1, the full variable domain reads NAGVMQNPRHLVRRRGQEARLRCSPMKGHSHVYWYRQLPEEGLKFMVYLQKENIIDESGMPKERFSAEFPKEGPSILRIQQVVRGDSAAYFCASSPPGRQISYNEQFFGPGTRLTVL.